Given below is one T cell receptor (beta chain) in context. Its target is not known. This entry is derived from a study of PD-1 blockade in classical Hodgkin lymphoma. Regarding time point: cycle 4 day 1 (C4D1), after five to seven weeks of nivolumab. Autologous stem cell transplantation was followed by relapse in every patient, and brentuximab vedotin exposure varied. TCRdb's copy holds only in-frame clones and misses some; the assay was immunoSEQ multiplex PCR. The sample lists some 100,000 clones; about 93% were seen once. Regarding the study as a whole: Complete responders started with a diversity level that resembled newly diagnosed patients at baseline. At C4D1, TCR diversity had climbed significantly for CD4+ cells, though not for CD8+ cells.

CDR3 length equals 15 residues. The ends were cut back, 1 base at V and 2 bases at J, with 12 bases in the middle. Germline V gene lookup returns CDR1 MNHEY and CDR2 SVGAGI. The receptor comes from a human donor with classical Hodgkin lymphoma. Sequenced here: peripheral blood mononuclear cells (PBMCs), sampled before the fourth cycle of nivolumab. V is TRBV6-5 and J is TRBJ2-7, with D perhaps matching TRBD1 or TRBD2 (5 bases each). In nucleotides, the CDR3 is TGTGCCAGCAGTTACTTTCCGGGACCACCCTACGAGCAGTACTTC. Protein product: CASSYFPGPPYEQYF.